This T cell receptor beta chain was identified during a study of graft-versus-host responses after intestinal transplantation. At the level of the study: Recipients uniformly received anti-thymocyte globulin induction, followed by tacrolimus and steroids for approximately 3 years.

Worth noting for this clone: Its antigen is still unknown.

Measured with immunoSEQ multiplex PCR; TCRdb has only the in-frame clones, and not every one. The sample holds around 26,000 clones, roughly 95% seen once. V was trimmed by 3 bases and J by 5 bases, leaving 19 bases between them. Germline V gene data show CDR1 as LGHNA and CDR2 as YSLEER. This CDR3 has 17 amino acids. Findings of the study overall: Some GvH clones were seen earlier in gut or blood, suggesting intestinal origin.

The J gene is TRBJ2-2, the V gene TRBV4-3; D might be TRBD1 (6 bases). Sequences were derived from PBMCs, sampled 156 days after intestinal transplant. This TCR was recovered from a human patient who received an intestinal transplant, so some T cells may come from the graft donor. CDR3 nucleotides: TGCGCCAGCAGCCAGGGTCGACAGGTTTTCCCGACCGGGGAGCTGTTTTTT. It specifies CASSQGRQVFPTGELFF.